This is a list of T cell receptor beta chains from one sample in a study of beta chain features in type 1 diabetes. Sequencing used immunoSEQ multiplex PCR; TCRdb keeps in-frame clones, though not all of them. Of about 620,000 clones listed, roughly 15% are singletons. The specimen was naive CD4+ T cells from blood. Every receptor here comes from a man in his late teens or twenties in good health. The CDR3 runs from the conserved cysteine through the conserved F or W. Each record gives: clone size, V gene, D gene, CDR3 length, J gene, CDR3 DNA, CDR3 protein. A D gene is named only where the DNA matches it firmly. Clone size is shown for a subset of rows, as once, few, many or a class of expanded clone.

few	TRBV7-9	TRBD1	14	TRBJ1-5	TGTGCCAGCAGCTCCGACAGGGGAGGTCAGCCCCAGCATTTT	CASSSDRGGQPQHF
.	TRBV6-5	.	14	TRBJ2-6	TGTGCCAGCAGGATAGACTCTGGGGCCAACGTCCTGACTTTC	CASRIDSGANVLTF
.	TRBV6-4	TRBD2	15	TRBJ2-1	TGTGCCAGCAGTGACTACGCGGGAGGGGTGATTGAGCAGTTCTTC	CASSDYAGGVIEQFF
few	TRBV27	.	15	TRBJ2-5	TGTGCCAGCAGTTGGGGCCAGACATTCCAAGAGACCCAGTACTTC	CASSWGQTFQETQYF
.	TRBV5-1	.	14	TRBJ1-2	TGCGCCAGCAGCTTGGAGGGGACAACTTATGGCTACACCTTC	CASSLEGTTYGYTF
.	TRBV19	.	15	TRBJ1-5	TGTGCCAGTAGTCATCGACAGCCCCGCAATCAGCCCCAGCATTTT	CASSHRQPRNQPQHF
.	TRBV6-5	.	14	TRBJ1-6	TGTGCCAGCAGTGACCAGGGACGTAGATCACCCCTCCACTTT	CASSDQGRRSPLHF
few	TRBV2	TRBD1	13	TRBJ1-5	TGTGCCAGCAGAGGACAGGGCTTACAGCCCCAGCATTTT	CASRGQGLQPQHF
.	TRBV9	TRBD2	17	TRBJ2-5	TGTGCCAGCAGCGTAACGGGAGCGGGAGGGCCTCAAGAGACCCAGTACTTC	CASSVTGAGGPQETQYF
few	TRBV18	.	12	TRBJ1-3	TGTGCCAGCTCACCACAGGGAAACACCATATATTTT	CASSPQGNTIYF
few	TRBV7-2	TRBD2	16	TRBJ2-2	TGTGCCAGCAGCACCACTAGCGGACTGAACACCGGGGAGCTGTTTTTT	CASSTTSGLNTGELFF
.	TRBV4-2	.	15	TRBJ2-2	TGTGCCAGCAGCCAACGATCCAGGGCTCACGGGGGGCTGTTTTTT	CASSQRSRAHGGLFF
few	TRBV30	.	12	TRBJ2-3	TGTGCCTGGAGTCGAGACACAGATACGCAGTATTTT	CAWSRDTDTQYF
.	TRBV11-1	.	13	TRBJ2-5	TGTGCCAGCAGCCCCCGGTTCCAAGAGACCCAGTACTTC	CASSPRFQETQYF
few	TRBV7-9	TRBD2	15	TRBJ2-5	TGTGCCAGCAGCTCGGGACTAGCGGGAGGAGAGACCCAGTACTTC	CASSSGLAGGETQYF
.	TRBV13	TRBD2	14	TRBJ2-7	TGTGCCAGCAGCTTAAGCGGGGGCACCTACGAGCAGTACTTC	CASSLSGGTYEQYF
few	TRBV4-1	.	13	TRBJ1-5	TGCGCCAGCAGCCAAGCAGGGTTTCAGCCCCAGCATTTT	CASSQAGFQPQHF
few	TRBV7-2	.	14	TRBJ2-1	TGTGCCAGCACGCGATCGACAGCCGCCAGGGAGCAGTTCTTC	CASTRSTAAREQFF
few	TRBV2	TRBD2	18	TRBJ2-1	TGTGCCAGCAGTGAAGAATTCGGACTAGTAGTTTCCTACAATGAGCAGTTCTTC	CASSEEFGLVVSYNEQFF
few	TRBV28	.	14	TRBJ2-5	TGTGCCAGCAGTTCGACCAACTTGATGGAGACCCAGTACTTC	CASSSTNLMETQYF
few	TRBV7-2	.	15	TRBJ1-5	TGTGCCAGCAGCTCGGCCCCAGGGATGAATCAGCCCCAGCATTTT	CASSSAPGMNQPQHF
few	TRBV19	TRBD2	15	TRBJ2-2	TGTGCCAGTACCGGGAGGCTAGCGGGCACCGGGGAGCTGTTTTTT	CASTGRLAGTGELFF
few	TRBV13	.	14	TRBJ2-3	TGTGCCAGCAGTTCAAACAGGGGCACAGATACGCAGTATTTT	CASSSNRGTDTQYF
few	TRBV28	.	15	TRBJ2-7	TGTGCCAGCAGCCAACCCCTCGGTAGCTTCCTCGAGCAGTACTTC	CASSQPLGSFLEQYF
.	TRBV30	.	13	TRBJ1-1	TGTGCCTGGAGTGCGGGGTTGAACACTGAAGCTTTCTTT	CAWSAGLNTEAFF
few	TRBV29-1	TRBD1	14	TRBJ2-5	TGCAGCGTCTTACCCACTGGGACAGACGGGACCCAGTACTTC	CSVLPTGTDGTQYF
few	TRBV5-1	.	14	TRBJ2-3	TGCGCCAGCAGCCTAGAACGACGCACAGATACGCAGTATTTT	CASSLERRTDTQYF
.	TRBV6-5	.	15	TRBJ2-3	TGTGCCAGCAGTTACTCCCAGGGCGATAAGGATACGCAGTATTTT	CASSYSQGDKDTQYF
few	TRBV2	.	12	TRBJ2-7	TGTGCCAGCAGCGGGGACACCTACGAGCAGTACTTC	CASSGDTYEQYF
.	TRBV6-5	.	12	TRBJ2-3	TGTGCCAGCAGAGCTAGCACAGATACGCAGTATTTT	CASRASTDTQYF
.	TRBV18	.	15	TRBJ2-1	TGTGCCAGCTCACCATACAGGCCGATGTACAATGAGCAGTTCTTC	CASSPYRPMYNEQFF
few	TRBV7-2	.	14	TRBJ2-7	TGTGCCAGCAGCTTTTCAGGGGTGGGCGACGAGCAGTACTTC	CASSFSGVGDEQYF
.	TRBV10-3	.	14	TRBJ2-5	TGTGCCATCAGTGAGGGGGGGAGTAAGGAGACCCAGTACTTC	CAISEGGSKETQYF
few	TRBV9	.	12	TRBJ2-3	TGTGCCAGCGGGGGGATCACAGATACGCAGTATTTT	CASGGITDTQYF
.	TRBV19	.	15	TRBJ2-2	TGTGCCAGTAGCAACAGGGAAACGAACACCGGGGAGCTGTTTTTT	CASSNRETNTGELFF